Listed here is a single T cell receptor beta chain. TCRdb analysed the 5' RACE reads with MiXCR anew, one entry per CDR3 protein. In the table there are 430,000 or so distinct CDR3 sequences, approximately 25% of which are singletons. These data come from a study of T-cell memory formation after mild COVID-19. V lost 4 bases to trimming and J lost 7 bases; unmatched junction nucleotides: 9. The CDR3 has 15 amino acids. This receptor was taken from an adult woman who had mild COVID-19 (a few samples of this study predate the infection). Cell type and time point are not known. Input material: PBMCs or a T cell subset sorted from them (not recorded which). The rearrangement links TRBV12-3 or TRBV12-4 to TRBJ2-2; 7 bases line up with TRBD1. DNA of the CDR3: TGTGCCAGCAGTTCGGGTCCCAGGGGGATCGGGGAGCTGTTTTTT. It specifies CASSSGPRGIGELFF.